This TCR beta chain originates from a study of T cell changes during pregnancy in multiple sclerosis (dated by TCRdb to between 2019 and 2020). Turning to the overall study: The study looked at changes in the T cell repertoire across pregnancy in women with multiple sclerosis.

The CDR3 numbers 16 residues from cysteine through phenylalanine. Only CDR3 DNA remains: 48 bases, in frame from the first base. CDR1 and CDR2 (LNHDA, SQIVND) derive from the germline V gene (reference sequence). At the junction V is shortened by 6 bases and J by 2 bases, with 20 bases in between. The library was built by means of the immunoSEQ multiplex PCR assay. TCRdb's version of the immuneACCESS table is confined to in-frame rearrangements and falls short of the full clone set. An unresolved V gene accounts for under half of the shortfall where checked; the remainder is of unknown origin. The sample has about 98,000 clones on record, just over 90% of them singletons. The ten largest clones add up to more than 2% of the sample. This clone is a singleton in its sample. Its antigen is still unknown. No much larger clonotype is one base removed from it; base qualities were not supplied.

The TCR was taken from a female donor in good health, enrolled as a control in a pregnancy study. This chain is built from TRBV19 and TRBJ2-7; a tentative D call is TRBD2 (7 bases match). Sequenced here: peripheral blood, sampled after pregnancy. The CDR3 region has the sequence CASSQGGGRGTYEQYF. The sequenced DNA is TGTGCCAGTAGCCAAGGGGGGGGACGGGGGACCTACGAGCAGTACTTC. Extended through the reference TRBV19 and TRBJ2-7 proteins, this CDR3 yields the full variable domain: DGGITQSPKYLFRKEGQNVTLSCEQNLNHDAMYWYRQDPGQGLRLIYYSQIVNDFQKGDIAEGYSVSREKKESFPLTVTSAQKNPTAFYLCASSQGGGRGTYEQYFGPGTRLTVT.